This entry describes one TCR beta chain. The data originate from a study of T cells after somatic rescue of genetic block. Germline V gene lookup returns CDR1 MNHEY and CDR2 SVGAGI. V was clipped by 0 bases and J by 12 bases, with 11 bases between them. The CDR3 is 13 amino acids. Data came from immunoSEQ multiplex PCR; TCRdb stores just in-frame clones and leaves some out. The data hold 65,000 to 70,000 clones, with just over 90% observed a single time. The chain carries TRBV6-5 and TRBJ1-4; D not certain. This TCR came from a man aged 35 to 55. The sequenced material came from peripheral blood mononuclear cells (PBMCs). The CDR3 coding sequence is TGTGCCAGCAGTTACTCGAGGAACGGACAACTGTTTTTT. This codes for CASSYSRNGQLFF.